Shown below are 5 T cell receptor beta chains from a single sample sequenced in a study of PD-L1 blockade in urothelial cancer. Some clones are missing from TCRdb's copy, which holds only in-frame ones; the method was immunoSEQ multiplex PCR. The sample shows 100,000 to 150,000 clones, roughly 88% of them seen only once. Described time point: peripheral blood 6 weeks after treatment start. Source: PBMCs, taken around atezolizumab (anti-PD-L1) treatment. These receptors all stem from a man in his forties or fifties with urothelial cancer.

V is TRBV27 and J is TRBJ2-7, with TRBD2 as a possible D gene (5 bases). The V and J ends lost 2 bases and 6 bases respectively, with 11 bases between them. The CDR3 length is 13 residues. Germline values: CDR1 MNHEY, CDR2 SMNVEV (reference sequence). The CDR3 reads CASSLRPSTEQYF. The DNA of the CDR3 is TGTGCCAGCAGTTTACGCCCTAGCACCGAGCAGTACTTC.

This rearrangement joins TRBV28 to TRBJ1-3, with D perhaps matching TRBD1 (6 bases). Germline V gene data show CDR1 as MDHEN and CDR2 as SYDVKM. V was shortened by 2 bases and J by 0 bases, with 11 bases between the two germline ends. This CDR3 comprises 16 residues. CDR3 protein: CASSLARDNSGNTIYF. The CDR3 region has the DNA TGTGCCAGCAGTTTAGCCAGGGACAACTCTGGAAACACCATATATTTT. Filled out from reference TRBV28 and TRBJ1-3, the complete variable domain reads DVKVTQSSRYLVKRTGEKVFLECVQDMDHENMFWYRQDPGLGLRLIYFSYDVKMKEKGDIPEGYSVSREKKERFSLILESASTNQTSMYLCASSLARDNSGNTIYFGEGSWLTVV.

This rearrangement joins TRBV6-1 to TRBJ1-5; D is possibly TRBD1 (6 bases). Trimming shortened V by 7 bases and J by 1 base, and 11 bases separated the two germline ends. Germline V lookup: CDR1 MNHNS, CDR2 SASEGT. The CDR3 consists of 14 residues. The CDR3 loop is CASKQGSSNQPQHF. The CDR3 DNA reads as TGTGCCAGCAAGCAGGGGTCCAGCAATCAGCCCCAGCATTTT.

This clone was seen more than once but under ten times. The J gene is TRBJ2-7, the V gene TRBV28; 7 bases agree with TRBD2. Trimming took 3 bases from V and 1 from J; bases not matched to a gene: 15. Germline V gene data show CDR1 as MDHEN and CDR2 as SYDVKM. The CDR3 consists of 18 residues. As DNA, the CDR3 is TGTGCCAGCAGTTTTGGTGTGGGTACGGCGGGAGAATCCTACGAGCAGTACTTC. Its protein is CASSFGVGTAGESYEQYF.

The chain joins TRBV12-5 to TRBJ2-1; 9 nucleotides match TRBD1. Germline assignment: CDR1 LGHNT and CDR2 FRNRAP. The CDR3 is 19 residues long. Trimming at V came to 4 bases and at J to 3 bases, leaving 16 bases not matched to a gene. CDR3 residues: CASGSPGQGGGSYYNEQFF. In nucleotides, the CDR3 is TGTGCTAGTGGTTCCCCGGGACAGGGAGGTGGCTCCTACTACAATGAGCAGTTCTTC.